These 15 T cell receptor beta chains share one sample of origin, sequenced in a study of early T cells in non-severe SARS-CoV-2 infection. TCRdb passed the 5' RACE reads through MiXCR, listing each CDR3 protein once. The table has more than 25,000 distinct CDR3 sequences, about 4.6% seen once. The input for sequencing was whole blood, taken at baseline. The source is an adult who was a healthcare worker with PCR-confirmed SARS-CoV-2 infection or an uninfected control (not recorded which).

The sample holds many counts of this clonotype. The chain has TRBV27 and TRBJ2-5, with TRBD1 matching over 11 bases. There are 15 residues in the CDR3. Trimming cost V 6 bases and J 5 bases; bases outside gene matches: 8. Germline CDR1 MNHEY, CDR2 SMNVEV (reference sequence). As DNA, the CDR3 is TGTGCCAGCAGCCCCGGGACAGGGGGGATTGAGACCCAGTACTTC. This encodes CASSPGTGGIETQYF.

This clonotype was counted between two and nine times. The chain recombines TRBV3-1 with TRBJ2-6; D assignment may be TRBD1 or TRBD2 (6 bases each). The V and J ends lost 5 bases and 15 bases respectively, with 23 bases between them. The germline V gene has CDR1 LGHDT and CDR2 YNNKEL (reference sequence). CDR3 size: 15 residues. CDR3 sequence reads: CASSSQWGAPGRLTF. Written as DNA, the CDR3 is TGTGCCAGCAGCTCCCAATGGGGGGCACCGGGGCGCCTGACTTTC.

This clonotype has a count of ten or more. The chain combines TRBV7-9 with TRBJ1-4; 7 bases line up with TRBD1. With 6 bases clipped from V and 4 bases from J, the junction kept 5 bases outside the gene matches. The germline V gene has CDR1 SEHNR and CDR2 FQNEAQ (reference sequence). The CDR3 consists of 14 residues. CDR3 in DNA: TGTGCCAGCAGTCGGAGGGGGCGTAATGAAAAACTGTTTTTT. The encoded protein is CASSRRGRNEKLFF.

This clonotype came up many times. The J gene is TRBJ2-3, the V gene TRBV6-5; 15 bases agree with TRBD2. Per germline, CDR1 MNHEY and CDR2 SVGAGI. The CDR3 runs 19 residues. V lost 8 bases, J lost 0 bases, and 12 bases stayed unmatched. The chain's CDR3 is CASSTGLAGGPQSTDTQYF. CDR3 bases: TGTGCCAGCTCCACCGGACTAGCGGGGGGGCCGCAAAGCACAGATACGCAGTATTTT.

This clonotype appeared many times. The genes are TRBV4-3 and TRBJ2-7; D is possibly TRBD2 (5 bases). CDR1 and CDR2 (germline): LGHNA, YSLEER. CDR3 length: 14 amino acids. The V end was cut by 4 bases, the J end by 6 bases, with 16 bases between. The CDR3 loop reads CASSPTLTEGEQYF. The DNA of the CDR3 is TGCGCCAGCAGCCCCACTCTCACCGAGGGCGAGCAGTACTTC.

This clonotype was seen ten or more times. The chain uses TRBV7-9 and TRBJ2-7, with D unclear. CDR3 length: 12 amino acids. Germline CDR1 SEHNR, CDR2 FQNEAQ (reference sequence). V lost 2 bases, J lost 8 bases, and 10 bases lay in between. The CDR3 DNA is TGTGCCAGCAGCTTACAAGTCCAGCAGCAGTACTTC. Translating gives CASSLQVQQQYF.

At least ten counts were recorded for this clonotype. The V call is TRBV11-3, the J call TRBJ2-5, with D perhaps given as TRBD1 or TRBD2 (5 bases each). V shed 1 base and J shed 5 bases, with 8 bases lying between them. The CDR3 runs 13 residues. Germline V gene data show CDR1 as SGHNT and CDR2 as YENEEA. The CDR3 nucleotides read TGTGCCAGCAGCTTAGGGGACGGGGAGACCCAGTACTTC. Protein product: CASSLGDGETQYF.

This clonotype was detected many times. This sequence joins TRBV6-2 or TRBV6-3 and TRBJ1-1, with 9 positions matching TRBD1. V was clipped by 5 bases and J by 4 bases; unmatched bases: 11. Germline CDR1 and CDR2: MNHEY and SVGEGT. This CDR3 is built from 16 residues. The chain's CDR3 is CASSDPWTGEVTEAFF. For the CDR3, the DNA is TGTGCCAGCAGTGACCCTTGGACAGGGGAGGTCACTGAAGCTTTCTTT.

This clonotype has just a few counts. This chain links TRBV19 with TRBJ1-5; D unresolved. V was cut by 3 bases and J by 10 bases, with 13 bases left in between. CDR3 size: 13 residues. In germline, CDR1 is LNHDA, CDR2 SQIVND (reference sequence). The CDR3 DNA sequence: TGTGCCAGTAGTATCCGGTCGGGAACCCCCCAGCATTTT. It translates to CASSIRSGTPQHF.

This clonotype showed up many times. The chain employs TRBV5-6 and TRBJ1-2; D uncertain. The length of the CDR3 is 15 residues. The ends were cut back, 0 bases at V and 4 bases at J, with 13 bases in the middle. Germline lookup yields CDR1 SGHDT and CDR2 YYEEEE. In DNA, the CDR3 is TGTGCCAGCAGCTTGGAAGGGCGCCATTCCTATGGCTACACCTTC. It encodes CASSLEGRHSYGYTF.

The sample holds many counts of this clonotype. V usage is TRBV5-6 and J usage is TRBJ2-3, with 9 bases fitting TRBD1. The germline V gene encodes CDR1 SGHDT and CDR2 YYEEEE. The CDR3 length is 12 residues. J was trimmed by 12 bases and V by 3 bases; bases with no gene match: 5. For the CDR3, the DNA is TGTGCCAGCAGCTGGGACAGGGCCCCCCAGTATTTT. Its translation is CASSWDRAPQYF.

This clonotype was counted ten times or more. The chain uses TRBV12-3 or TRBV12-4 and TRBJ2-1; D not certain. The CDR3 covers 12 residues. Trimming left V 5 bases short and J 10 bases short, with 12 bases between. The CDR3 nucleotides are TGTGCCAGCAGTCCCGAAAAGGAGGAGCAGTTCTTC. Its protein is CASSPEKEEQFF.

This clonotype showed up just a few times. The chain uses TRBV12-3 or TRBV12-4 and TRBJ1-6, with 7 bases aligning to TRBD1. The CDR3 length is 14 residues. J lost 8 bases, V lost 6 bases, and 7 bases had no gene match. CDR3 loop: CASRGGDSHSPLHF. The CDR3, as DNA: TGTGCCAGCAGGGGGGGGGACAGCCATTCACCCCTCCACTTT.

By proportion, this clonotype is medium-sized (0.01 to 0.1%). The chain uses TRBV4-2 and TRBJ2-3; the match to TRBD1 covers 8 bases. Germline CDR1 and CDR2: LGHNA and YNFKEQ. After removal of 2 bases from V and 6 bases from J, the junction contained 10 bases not matched to a gene. The CDR3 is 16 residues long. CDR3 protein: CASSQQTGEMVDTQYF. CDR3 DNA: TGTGCCAGCAGCCAACAGACAGGGGAGATGGTGGATACGCAGTATTTT.

This clonotype appeared many times. V usage is TRBV7-9 and J usage is TRBJ1-1, with D unclear. V was cut by 0 bases and J by 7 bases, with 9 bases left in between. The CDR3 is 13 residues long. Germline CDR1 SEHNR, CDR2 FQNEAQ (reference sequence). The DNA of the CDR3 is TGTGCCAGCAGCTTAGCAGACGGCTATGAAGCTTTCTTT. Translation gives CASSLADGYEAFF. The full variable domain, rest sourced from reference TRBV7-9 and TRBJ1-1, is DTGVSQNPRHKITKRGQNVTFRCDPISEHNRLYWYRQTLGQGPEFLTYFQNEAQLEKSRLLSDRFSAERPKGSFSTLEIQRTEQGDSAMYLCASSLADGYEAFFGQGTRLTVV.